This paragraph covers one T cell receptor (beta chain) sequence. Its antigen is not known. When the RNA was reverse transcribed, random hexamers were used with an input of about 0.45 to 1 ug. TCRdb processed the immunoSEQ multiplex PCR reads anew with MiXCR; each CDR3 protein has one entry. Of more than 150,000 distinct CDR3 sequences listed, around 95% are singletons. The source of the sample is a study of CD8 T cells in Susac syndrome. General study results and limits: CD8+ clonal expansion in Susac peaked in TEMRA cells and active patients. Across the total CD8+ repertoires, sixteen Susac-specific public clones were detected, and across the CD8+ TEMRA repertoires, several such clones were detected.

CD8+ and CD4+ T cells from blood underwent TCR beta sequencing, which was carried out in a high-throughput format. Source material: CD8+ T cells from PBMCs. The source of this sequence is a human donor with Susac syndrome.

This chain's CDR3 is CASSLLQGQPQHF. CDR3 in DNA: TGTGCCAGCAGCCTTCTTCAGGGGCAGCCCCAGCATTTT. The chain has TRBV28 and TRBJ1-5; D may be TRBD1 (6 bases). Germline V gene data show CDR1 as MDHEN and CDR2 as SYDVKM. The CDR3 consists of 13 residues. The V end was cut by 6 bases, the J end by 7 bases, with 13 bases between.